Following are 27 T cell receptor beta chains from one sample sequenced in a study of blood T cell repertoires in COVID-19. Method: immunoSEQ multiplex PCR; TCRdb's copy keeps in-frame clones and lacks some. Of approximately 250,000 clones in the sample, approximately 90% were seen once. The source material was PBMCs or T cells enriched from blood (not recorded which). Receptor source: a woman aged 30 to 39 who had recovered from COVID-19.

The chain carries TRBV19 and TRBJ1-4; a possible D gene is TRBD1 (5 bases). Germline loops: CDR1 LNHDA, CDR2 SQIVND (reference sequence). V shed 4 bases and J shed 10 bases, with 13 bases lying between them. This CDR3 contains 13 residues. The CDR3 DNA is TGTGCCAGTAGTAAAACCCAGGGATCAAAACTGTTTTTT. Translation gives CASSKTQGSKLFF.

V gene TRBV9 combines with J gene TRBJ1-1; D is undetermined. Germline V gene sequence: CDR1 SGDLS, CDR2 YYNGEE. The CDR3 consists of 13 residues. V lost 4 bases, J lost 0 bases, and 7 bases lay in between. CDR3 sequence: CASSSQMNTEAFF. The DNA of the CDR3 is TGTGCCAGCAGCTCACAGATGAACACTGAAGCTTTCTTT.

This sequence joins TRBV11-3 and TRBJ2-5, with D tentatively TRBD1 (6 bases). There are 16 residues in the CDR3. The germline V gene has CDR1 SGHNT and CDR2 YENEEA. V dropped 1 base and J dropped 3 bases, with 15 bases sitting between them. DNA for the CDR3: TGTGCCAGCAGCTTAGTGGGGACAAGAGGGGAAGAGACCCAGTACTTC. Its translation: CASSLVGTRGEETQYF.

The rearrangement links TRBV2 to TRBJ2-3; tentatively, D is TRBD2 (6 bases). V lost 6 bases and J lost 7, with 17 bases in between. In germline, CDR1 is SNHLY, CDR2 FYNNEI. The CDR3 has 14 residues. CDR3 amino acids: CASRRTNSANTQYF. CDR3 DNA: TGTGCCAGCAGGAGGACTAATAGCGCCAATACGCAGTATTTT.

The V call is TRBV19, the J call TRBJ2-1; TRBD1 agrees at 8 bases. Germline V gene lookup returns CDR1 LNHDA and CDR2 SQIVND (reference sequence). The junction had 6 bases not matched to a gene; V was cut back by 5 bases and J by 0 bases. This CDR3 contains 16 residues. The CDR3 reads CASSSRGHSSYNEQFF. CDR3 bases: TGTGCCAGTAGTTCCAGGGGGCACAGCTCCTACAATGAGCAGTTCTTC.

The chain employs TRBV7-8 and TRBJ1-1, with D possibly matching TRBD1 (6 bases). CDR1 is SGHVS, CDR2 FQNEAQ, per germline. V dropped 5 bases and J dropped 1 base, with 8 bases sitting between them. There are 13 residues in the CDR3. The CDR3 sequence: CASSRTANTEAFF. CDR3 DNA: TGTGCCAGCAGCCGGACAGCGAACACTGAAGCTTTCTTT. Drawing the rest from reference TRBV7-8 and TRBJ1-1, the complete variable domain is GAGVSQSPRYKVAKRGQDVALRCDPISGHVSLFWYQQALGQGPEFLTYFQNEAQLDKSGLPSDRFFAERPEGSVSTLKIQRTQQEDSAVYLCASSRTANTEAFFGQGTRLTVV.

This chain uses TRBV2 with TRBJ2-5; possible D gene TRBD1, 6 bases. V was shortened by 8 bases and J by 2 bases, with 12 bases between the two germline ends. Per germline, CDR1 SNHLY and CDR2 FYNNEI. The CDR3 runs 13 residues. The CDR3 DNA sequence: TGTGCCAGCCAGGGGATACGGCAAGAGACCCAGTACTTC. This gives the protein CASQGIRQETQYF.

The gene calls are TRBV7-9 and TRBJ1-6, with a weak D call TRBD1 (5 bases). CDR3 size: 18 residues. Germline values: CDR1 SEHNR, CDR2 FQNEAQ (reference sequence). Trimming took off 1 base at V and 14 bases at J, with 27 bases between the two ends. CDR3 in DNA: TGTGCCAGCAGCTTAGGCCCAGAGGGCGGGACGCGATTAAGGGCCCTCCACTTT. Translated: CASSLGPEGGTRLRALHF.

This chain connects TRBV7-2 to TRBJ1-1; D remains ambiguous. Germline V gives CDR1 SGHTA, CDR2 FQGNSA. Trimming took off 5 bases at V and 1 base at J, with 8 bases between the two ends. The CDR3 consists of 13 residues. CDR3 bases: TGTGCCAGCAGCGTACACCAGAACACTGAAGCTTTCTTT. It yields the protein CASSVHQNTEAFF.

The chain employs TRBV27 and TRBJ2-5, with a possible D match to TRBD2 (5 bases). Trimming took off 5 bases at V and 2 bases at J, with 12 bases between the two ends. Per the germline V gene, CDR1 is MNHEY and CDR2 is SMNVEV (reference sequence). This CDR3 region has 14 residues. CDR3 DNA sequence: TGTGCCAGCAGTCCCCGGGATATACAAGAGACCCAGTACTTC. It codes for CASSPRDIQETQYF.

V and J are TRBV29-1 and TRBJ2-1; no firm D call. CDR1 and CDR2 (germline): SQVTM, ANQGSEA. The CDR3 is 9 residues long. V was cut by 4 bases and J by 13 bases, with 8 bases left in between. The CDR3 reads CSVGAPQFF. The CDR3 DNA sequence: TGCAGCGTTGGAGCGCCCCAGTTCTTC.

The V call is TRBV5-5, the J call TRBJ2-7; 8 positions agree with TRBD1. Germline assignment: CDR1 SGHKS and CDR2 YYEKEE (reference sequence). V lost 2 bases, J lost 3 bases, and 7 bases stayed unmatched. CDR3 length: 15 residues. The CDR3 protein is CASSLTGGSSYEQYF. CDR3 DNA: TGTGCCAGCAGCTTAACAGGGGGATCGAGCTACGAGCAGTACTTC. Variable domain in full (rest from reference TRBV5-5 and TRBJ2-7): DAGVTQSPTHLIKTRGQQVTLRCSPISGHKSVSWYQQVLGQGPQFIFQYYEKEERGRGNFPDRFSARQFPNYSSELNVNALLLGDSALYLCASSLTGGSSYEQYFGPGTRLTVT.

The gene calls are TRBV18 and TRBJ1-1; unclear D gene. CDR1 and CDR2 from the germline V gene are KGHSH and LQKENI. The CDR3 contains 14 residues. Trimming removed 0 bases at V and 1 base at J, with 6 bases between. Here the CDR3 reads CASSPPKQNTEAFF. CDR3 coding DNA: TGTGCCAGCTCACCACCAAAACAGAACACTGAAGCTTTCTTT. Using reference TRBV18 and TRBJ1-1 for the parts outside the CDR3, the full variable domain is NAGVMQNPRHLVRRRGQEARLRCSPMKGHSHVYWYRQLPEEGLKFMVYLQKENIIDESGMPKERFSAEFPKEGPSILRIQQVVRGDSAAYFCASSPPKQNTEAFFGQGTRLTVV.

The genes are TRBV3-1 (or the pseudogene TRBV3-2) and TRBJ2-5; D is undetermined. The length of the CDR3 is 14 residues. The germline gives CDR1 LGHDT, CDR2 YNNKEL (reference sequence). V was trimmed by 4 bases and J by 5 bases, leaving 14 bases between them. The CDR3 region is CASSPSGSGETQYF. The CDR3 DNA reads TGTGCCAGCAGCCCGTCCGGGTCTGGCGAGACCCAGTACTTC.

Here the CDR3 DNA reads TGTGCCAGCAGCTTCTTCGCTAGCGGCCAAGAGACCCAGTACTTC. Translation: CASSFFASGQETQYF. The chain has TRBV7-9 and TRBJ2-5; 7 nucleotides align to TRBD2. V lost 3 bases, J lost 1 base, and 5 bases stayed unmatched. The germline V gene encodes CDR1 SEHNR and CDR2 FQNEAQ (reference sequence). This CDR3 has 15 residues.

The chain uses TRBV2 and TRBJ1-3; weak D call: TRBD1 (5 bases). The V gene's germline CDR1 is SNHLY and CDR2 FYNNEI. V lost 2 bases, J lost 0 bases, and 20 bases lay in between. There are 19 residues in the CDR3. CDR3 coding DNA: TGTGCCAGCAGTGAACCGCAGGGCCGCAAACAGAGCTCTGGAAACACCATATATTTT. Its protein is CASSEPQGRKQSSGNTIYF.

The chain is built from TRBV7-2 and TRBJ1-2, with D hard to call. This CDR3 has 15 amino acids. Germline V lookup: CDR1 SGHTA, CDR2 FQGNSA. The V and J ends lost 0 bases and 0 bases respectively, with 8 bases between them. Here the CDR3 reads CASSLALVANYGYTF. The DNA of the CDR3 is TGTGCCAGCAGCTTAGCGTTAGTGGCTAACTATGGCTACACCTTC.

The V call is TRBV11-2, the J call TRBJ2-1, with D possibly being TRBD2 (6 bases). The CDR3 consists of 17 residues. From germline, CDR1 is SGHAT and CDR2 FQNNGV. Deletions cut 5 bases from V and 2 bases from J, with 19 bases between. CDR3 loop: CASSPGTSLFPYNEQFF. DNA for the CDR3: TGTGCCAGCAGCCCCGGGACTTCCCTCTTCCCCTACAATGAGCAGTTCTTC.

The chain links TRBV4-1 to TRBJ2-7; D perhaps matches TRBD2 (6 bases). Germline V CDR1 and CDR2: MGHRA, YSYEKL. Deletions cut 5 bases from V and 3 bases from J, with 11 bases between. The CDR3 is 13 amino acids. CDR3: CASSMGLRYEQYF. CDR3 bases: TGCGCCAGCAGCATGGGACTCCGCTACGAGCAGTACTTC.

The rearrangement uses TRBV5-1 and TRBJ1-1, with a weak D call TRBD1 (6 bases). The CDR3 has 14 residues. V shed 1 base and J shed 5 bases, with 12 bases lying between them. The germline gives CDR1 SGHRS, CDR2 YFSETQ. As DNA, the CDR3 is TGCGCCAGCAGCTTGACAGGGAAGTTTACTGAAGCTTTCTTT. Amino acid sequence: CASSLTGKFTEAFF.

V usage is TRBV28 and J usage is TRBJ2-2, with a weak D call TRBD2 (6 bases). The CDR3 extends over 14 amino acids. The V and J ends lost 6 bases and 4 bases respectively, with 12 bases between them. From germline, CDR1 is MDHEN and CDR2 SYDVKM. The CDR3 region has the DNA TGTGCCAGCAGCAACGTCGGGGGCACCGGGGAGCTGTTTTTT. Protein: CASSNVGGTGELFF.

The chain couples TRBV28 to TRBJ1-5, with D possibly matching TRBD1 (6 bases). Trimming stripped 5 bases from V and 3 bases from J, with 11 bases between. CDR1 MDHEN and CDR2 SYDVKM come from the germline V gene. The CDR3 is 14 residues long. The CDR3 loop reads CASSPQGSNQPQHF. The DNA for the CDR3 is TGTGCCAGCAGTCCGCAGGGGTCCAATCAGCCCCAGCATTTT.

The chain carries TRBV27 and TRBJ1-1, with unresolved D. The CDR3 loop spans 12 amino acids. Germline V lookup: CDR1 MNHEY, CDR2 SMNVEV (reference sequence). V was pared by 5 bases and J by 2 bases, with 6 bases between. The CDR3 here is CASSPGNTEAFF. The DNA of the CDR3 is TGTGCCAGCAGTCCAGGTAACACTGAAGCTTTCTTT.

This clone was seen only once. The J gene is TRBJ1-1, the V gene TRBV12-3 or TRBV12-4; possibly TRBD1 for D (6 bases). With 5 bases removed from V and 9 bases from J, the gap between germline ends came to 13 bases. The CDR3 consists of 12 residues. The CDR3 protein is CASSGGQLQAFF. The CDR3 coding sequence is TGTGCCAGCAGTGGTGGACAGTTGCAAGCTTTCTTT.

The V and J genes are TRBV6-5 and TRBJ1-5, with TRBD1 matching over 8 bases. V shed 1 base, J shed 6 bases, and the junction held 5 bases outside the gene matches. Germline loops: CDR1 MNHEY, CDR2 SVGAGI. The CDR3 covers 15 residues. This CDR3 reads CASSYFAGGIQPQHF. The CDR3 DNA is TGTGCCAGCAGTTACTTTGCAGGGGGCATTCAGCCCCAGCATTTT.

This clone has just one count. This chain joins TRBV16 and TRBJ2-2, with D perhaps matching TRBD1 (6 bases). Germline CDR1 reads KGHSY; CDR2 reads FQNENV. V lost 5 bases, J lost 6 bases, and 13 bases lay in between. The CDR3 contains 14 residues. CDR3 nucleotides: TGTGCCAGCAGCTCACAGGGAGTAGCCGGGGAGCTGTTTTTT. This sequence encodes CASSSQGVAGELFF.

The chain is built from TRBV7-8 and TRBJ1-2; a weak D match, TRBD1 (6 bases). The germline V and J ends were trimmed by 5 bases and 8 bases, with 12 bases remaining between them. The CDR3 has 12 residues. The V gene's germline CDR1 is SGHVS and CDR2 FQNEAQ. The CDR3 DNA is TGTGCCAGCAGCCCCCCAGGGGTGGGCTACACCTTC. Protein sequence: CASSPPGVGYTF.